This T cell receptor (beta chain) is drawn from a study of blood T cells in healthy people across ages. Combining a sample-barcoded 5' primer with a J-beta primer mix, a second PCR ran for roughly 7 to 11 cycles. TCRdb re-called the 5' RACE reads through MiXCR, storing one row per CDR3 protein. The sample lists under 800,000 distinct CDR3 sequences, 21% seen once, with under 4% in the top ten. Regarding this clonotype: What it binds is not known.

In germline, CDR1 is KGHSH, CDR2 LQKENI. This CDR3 comprises 16 residues. V shed 2 bases and J shed 2 bases, with 12 bases lying between them. Overall study findings and caveats: Diversity of TCR beta per million T cells declined in a roughly linear way with age.

The chain links TRBV18 to TRBJ2-2; D is ambiguous. The sequencing sample was made of blood. This receptor was taken from a man aged 65 to 79 in good health. CDR3 DNA: TGTGCCAGCTCACCAAGGCAGCTTGGAAACACCGGGGAGCTGTTTTTT. Amino acids: CASSPRQLGNTGELFF.